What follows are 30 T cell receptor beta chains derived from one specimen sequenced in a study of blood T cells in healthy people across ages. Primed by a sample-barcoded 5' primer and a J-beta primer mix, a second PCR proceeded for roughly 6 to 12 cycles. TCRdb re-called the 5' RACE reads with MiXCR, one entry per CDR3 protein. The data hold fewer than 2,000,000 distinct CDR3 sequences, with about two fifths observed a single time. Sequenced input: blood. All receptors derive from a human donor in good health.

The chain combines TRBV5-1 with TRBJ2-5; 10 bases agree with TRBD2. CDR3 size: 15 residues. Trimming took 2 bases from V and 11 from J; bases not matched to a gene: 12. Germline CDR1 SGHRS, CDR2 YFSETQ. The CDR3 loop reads CASSFGTSVIDEQYF. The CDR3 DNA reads TGCGCCAGCAGCTTCGGGACTAGCGTAATCGATGAGCAGTACTTC. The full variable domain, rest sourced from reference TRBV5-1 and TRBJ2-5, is KAGVTQTPRYLIKTRGQQVTLSCSPISGHRSVSWYQQTPGQGLQFLFEYFSETQRNKGNFPGRFSGRQFSNSRSEMNVSTLELGDSALYLCASSFGTSVIDEQYFGPGTRLLVL.

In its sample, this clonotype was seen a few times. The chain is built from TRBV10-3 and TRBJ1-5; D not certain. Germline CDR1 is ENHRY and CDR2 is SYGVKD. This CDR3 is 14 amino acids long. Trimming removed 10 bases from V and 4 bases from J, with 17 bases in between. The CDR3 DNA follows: TGTGCCACCTCCATGGGGAGAAAGAATCAGCCCCAGCATTTT. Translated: CATSMGRKNQPQHF.

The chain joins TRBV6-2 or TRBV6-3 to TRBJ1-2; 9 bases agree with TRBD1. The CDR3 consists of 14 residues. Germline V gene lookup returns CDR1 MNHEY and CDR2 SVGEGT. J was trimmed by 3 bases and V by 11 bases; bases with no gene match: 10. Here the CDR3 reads CAGSQQGADYGYTF. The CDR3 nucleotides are TGTGCCGGGAGCCAACAGGGGGCCGACTATGGCTACACCTTC.

The DNA of the CDR3 is TGCAGTGCCGACGGGCGCGGCTATGGCTACACCTTC. As protein: CSADGRGYGYTF. J is TRBJ1-2 and V is TRBV20-1, with no clear D. Germline V gene data show CDR1 as DFQATT and CDR2 as SNEGSKA (reference sequence). The CDR3 spans 12 residues. With 6 bases removed from V and 4 bases from J, the gap between germline ends came to 12 bases.

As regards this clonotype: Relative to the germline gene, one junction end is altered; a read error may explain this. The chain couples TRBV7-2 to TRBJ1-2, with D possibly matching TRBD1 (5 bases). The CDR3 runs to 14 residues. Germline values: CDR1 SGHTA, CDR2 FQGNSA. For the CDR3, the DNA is TGTGTCAGCAGCCGACGGGACGGCGTCTATGGCTACACCTTC. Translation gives CVSSRRDGVYGYTF.

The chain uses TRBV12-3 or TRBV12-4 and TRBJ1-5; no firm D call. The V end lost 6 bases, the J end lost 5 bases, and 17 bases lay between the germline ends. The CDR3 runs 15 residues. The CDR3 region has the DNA TGTGCCAGCAGCCCACAAATTGGTGAGGATCAGCCCCAGCATTTT. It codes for CASSPQIGEDQPQHF.

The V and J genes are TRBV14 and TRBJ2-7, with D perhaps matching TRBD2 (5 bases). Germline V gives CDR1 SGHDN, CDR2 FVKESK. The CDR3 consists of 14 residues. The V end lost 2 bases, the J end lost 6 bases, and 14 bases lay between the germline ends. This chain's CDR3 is CASSQLRGLGEQYF. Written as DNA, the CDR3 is TGTGCCAGCAGCCAACTTCGGGGTCTAGGCGAGCAGTACTTC.

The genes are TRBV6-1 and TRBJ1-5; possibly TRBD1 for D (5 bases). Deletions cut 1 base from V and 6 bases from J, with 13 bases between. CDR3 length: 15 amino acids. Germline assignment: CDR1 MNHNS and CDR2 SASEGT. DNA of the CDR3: TGTGCCAGCAGTGAAGGGGTGGGGGGAGCTCAGCCCCAGCATTTT. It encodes CASSEGVGGAQPQHF.

In nucleotides, the CDR3 is TGCGCCAGCAGCTTCGGGGACAGGGTGAGTGAGCAGTTCTTC. As protein: CASSFGDRVSEQFF. The V call is TRBV5-1, the J call TRBJ2-1; 9 bases map to TRBD1. The CDR3 extends over 14 amino acids. Trimming removed 2 bases from V and 9 bases from J; junction bases left unmatched: 6. Germline values: CDR1 SGHRS, CDR2 YFSETQ.

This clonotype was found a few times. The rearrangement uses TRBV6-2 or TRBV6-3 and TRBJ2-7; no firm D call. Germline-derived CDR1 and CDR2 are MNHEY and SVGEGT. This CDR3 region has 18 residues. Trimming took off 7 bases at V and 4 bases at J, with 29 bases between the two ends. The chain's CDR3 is CASNPWSKISAAAYEQYF. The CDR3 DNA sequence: TGTGCCAGCAACCCATGGAGCAAAATATCGGCTGCCGCGTACGAGCAGTACTTC.

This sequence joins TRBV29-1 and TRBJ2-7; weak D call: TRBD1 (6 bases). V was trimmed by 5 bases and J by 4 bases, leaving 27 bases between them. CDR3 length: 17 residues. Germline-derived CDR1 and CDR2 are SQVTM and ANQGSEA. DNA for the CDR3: TGCAGCGTTAAGGACCAGAGAGATGGCAGGGGTCAATACGAGCAGTACTTC. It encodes CSVKDQRDGRGQYEQYF.

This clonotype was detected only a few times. CDR3 bases: TGTGCCACCAAGGACAGGGTGCGGGATACGCAGTATTTT. As protein: CATKDRVRDTQYF. The chain is built from TRBV24-1 and TRBJ2-3, with TRBD1 matching 8 bases. CDR1 and CDR2 (germline): KGHDR, SFDVKD. This CDR3 region has 13 residues. Trimming took 8 bases from V and 6 from J; bases not matched to a gene: 6.

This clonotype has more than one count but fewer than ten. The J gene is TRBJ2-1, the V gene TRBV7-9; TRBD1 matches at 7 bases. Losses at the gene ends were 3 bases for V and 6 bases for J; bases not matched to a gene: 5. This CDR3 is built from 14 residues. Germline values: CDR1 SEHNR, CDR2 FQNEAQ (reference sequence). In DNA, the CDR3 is TGTGCCAGCAGCTTGAGGGCAGGGGGCAATGAGCAGTTCTTC. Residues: CASSLRAGGNEQFF.

The CDR3 sequence: CASSREAKSNQPQHF. The CDR3 DNA sequence: TGTGCCAGCAGCCGCGAGGCAAAGAGCAATCAGCCCCAGCATTTT. The chain employs TRBV4-2 and TRBJ1-5, with D unresolved. V shed 4 bases and J shed 1 base, with 11 bases lying between them. This CDR3 region has 15 residues. The germline CDR1 and CDR2 sequences are LGHNA and YNFKEQ.

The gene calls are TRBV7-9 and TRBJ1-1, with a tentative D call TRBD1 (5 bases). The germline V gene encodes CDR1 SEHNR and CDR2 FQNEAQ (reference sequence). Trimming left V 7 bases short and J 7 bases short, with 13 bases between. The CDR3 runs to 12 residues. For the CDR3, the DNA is TGTGCCAGCACCCTTGGGGGGAATGAAGCTTTCTTT. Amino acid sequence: CASTLGGNEAFF.

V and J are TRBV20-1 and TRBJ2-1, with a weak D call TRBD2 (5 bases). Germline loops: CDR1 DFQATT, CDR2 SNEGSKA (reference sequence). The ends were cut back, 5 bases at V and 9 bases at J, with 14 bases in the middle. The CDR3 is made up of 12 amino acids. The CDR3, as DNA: TGCAGTGCTTCCGGGAATTGGGCTGAGCAGTTCTTC. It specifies CSASGNWAEQFF.

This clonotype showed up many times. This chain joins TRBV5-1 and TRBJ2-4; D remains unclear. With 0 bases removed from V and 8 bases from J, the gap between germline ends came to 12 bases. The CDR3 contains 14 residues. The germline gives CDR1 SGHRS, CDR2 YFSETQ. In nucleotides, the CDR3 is TGCGCCAGCAGCTTGGTTGGTCGCGTGGACATTCAGTACTTC. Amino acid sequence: CASSLVGRVDIQYF.

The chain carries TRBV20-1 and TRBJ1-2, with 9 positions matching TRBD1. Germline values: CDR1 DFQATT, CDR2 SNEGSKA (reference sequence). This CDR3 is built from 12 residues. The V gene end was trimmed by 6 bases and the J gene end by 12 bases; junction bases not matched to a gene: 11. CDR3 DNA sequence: TGCAGTGCCGGAAGGGGACAGGGAGACCACACCTTC. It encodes CSAGRGQGDHTF.

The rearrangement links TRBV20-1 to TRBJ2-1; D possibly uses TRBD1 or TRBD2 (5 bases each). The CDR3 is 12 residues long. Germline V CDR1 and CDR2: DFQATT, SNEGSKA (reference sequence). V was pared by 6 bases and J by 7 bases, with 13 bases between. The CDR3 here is CSATGTDNEQFF. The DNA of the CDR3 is TGCAGTGCGACCGGGACCGATAATGAGCAGTTCTTC.

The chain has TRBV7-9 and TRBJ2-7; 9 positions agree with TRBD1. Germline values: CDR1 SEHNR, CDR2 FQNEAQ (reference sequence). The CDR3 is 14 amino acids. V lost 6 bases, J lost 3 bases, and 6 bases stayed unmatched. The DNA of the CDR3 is TGTGCCAGCAGGTCGACAGGGGGGAACTACGAGCAGTACTTC. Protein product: CASRSTGGNYEQYF.

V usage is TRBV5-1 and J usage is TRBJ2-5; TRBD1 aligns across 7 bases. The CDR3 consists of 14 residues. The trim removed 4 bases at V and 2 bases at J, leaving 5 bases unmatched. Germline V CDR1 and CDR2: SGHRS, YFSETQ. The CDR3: CASSRDSHQETQYF. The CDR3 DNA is TGCGCCAGCAGCCGGGACAGCCATCAAGAGACCCAGTACTTC.

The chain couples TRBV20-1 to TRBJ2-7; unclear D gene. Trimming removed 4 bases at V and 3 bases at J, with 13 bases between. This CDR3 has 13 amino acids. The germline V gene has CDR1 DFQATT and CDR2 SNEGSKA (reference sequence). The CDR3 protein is CSAKIDTFYEQYV. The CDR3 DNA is TGCAGTGCTAAGATCGACACTTTCTACGAGCAGTACGTC.

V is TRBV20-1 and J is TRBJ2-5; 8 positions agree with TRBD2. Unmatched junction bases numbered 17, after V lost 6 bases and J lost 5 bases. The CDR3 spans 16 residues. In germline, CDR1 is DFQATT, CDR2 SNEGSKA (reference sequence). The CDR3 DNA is TGCAGTGCCAGGGATCTACTAGCGGTGAGGCCCGAGACCCAGTACTTC. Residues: CSARDLLAVRPETQYF.

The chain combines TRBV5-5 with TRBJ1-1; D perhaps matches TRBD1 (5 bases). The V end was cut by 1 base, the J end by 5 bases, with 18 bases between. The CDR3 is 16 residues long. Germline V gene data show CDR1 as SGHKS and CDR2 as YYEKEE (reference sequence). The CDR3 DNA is TGTGCCAGCAGCTTGTCTTGGGCAGGGAGGGATACTGAAGCTTTCTTT. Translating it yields CASSLSWAGRDTEAFF.

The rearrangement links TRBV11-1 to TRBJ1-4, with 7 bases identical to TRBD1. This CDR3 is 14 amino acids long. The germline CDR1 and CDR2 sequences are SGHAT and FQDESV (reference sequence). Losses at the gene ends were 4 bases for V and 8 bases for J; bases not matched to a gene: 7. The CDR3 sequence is CASSSNRGTEKLFF. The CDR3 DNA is TGTGCCAGCAGCTCGAACAGGGGAACGGAAAAACTGTTTTTT.

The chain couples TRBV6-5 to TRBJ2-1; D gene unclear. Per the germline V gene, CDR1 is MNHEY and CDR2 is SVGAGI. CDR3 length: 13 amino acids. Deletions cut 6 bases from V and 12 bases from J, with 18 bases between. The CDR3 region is CASSLYIQEPQFF. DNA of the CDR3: TGTGCCAGCAGCCTGTACATCCAGGAACCGCAGTTCTTC.

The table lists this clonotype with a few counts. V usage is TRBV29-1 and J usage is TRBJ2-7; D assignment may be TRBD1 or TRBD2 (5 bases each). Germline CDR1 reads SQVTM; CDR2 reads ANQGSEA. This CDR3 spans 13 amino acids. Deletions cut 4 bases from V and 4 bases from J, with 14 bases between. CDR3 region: CSVAGLSGYEQYF. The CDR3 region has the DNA TGCAGCGTTGCGGGGCTATCCGGGTACGAGCAGTACTTC.

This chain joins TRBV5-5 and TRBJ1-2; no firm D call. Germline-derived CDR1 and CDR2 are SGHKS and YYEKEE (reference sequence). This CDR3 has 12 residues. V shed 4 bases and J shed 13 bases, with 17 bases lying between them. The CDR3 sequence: CASSHDYGASTF. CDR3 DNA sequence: TGTGCCAGCAGCCACGATTATGGTGCCTCCACCTTC.

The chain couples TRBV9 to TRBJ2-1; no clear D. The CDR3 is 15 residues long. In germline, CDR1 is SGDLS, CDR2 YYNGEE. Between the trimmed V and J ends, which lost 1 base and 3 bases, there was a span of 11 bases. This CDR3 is CASSVTPSFYNEQFF. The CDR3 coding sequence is TGTGCCAGCAGCGTAACACCGAGCTTCTACAATGAGCAGTTCTTC.

The CDR3 DNA reads as TGTGCCAGCAGCCTCACCCTCCCCCGGTCTCGGCCTATGAACACTGAAGCTTTCTTT. Protein sequence: CASSLTLPRSRPMNTEAFF. The V gene is TRBV4-2, the J gene TRBJ1-1, with D hard to call. V lost 4 bases, J lost 0 bases, and 24 bases lay in between. CDR3 length equals 19 residues. From germline, CDR1 is LGHNA and CDR2 YNFKEQ.